These 12 T cell receptor beta chains were sequenced from one sample in a study of OX40 agonist ivuxolimab in advanced cancers. Produced via immunoSEQ multiplex PCR; TCRdb's table is partial and in-frame only. The table records more than 15,000 clones, more than 75% of them present only once. The specimen was CD4+ or CD8+ T cells sorted from blood, collected in a trial of the OX40 agonist ivuxolimab. These receptors all stem from an adult with an advanced solid tumor such as melanoma, head and neck, liver or kidney cancer.

This rearrangement joins TRBV12-5 to TRBJ1-2, with D uncertain. The V end was cut by 1 base, the J end by 6 bases, with 15 bases between. In germline, CDR1 is LGHNT, CDR2 FRNRAP. The CDR3 loop spans 15 amino acids. CDR3 in amino acids: CASGLDRANFDGYTF. CDR3 DNA sequence: TGTGCTAGTGGTTTGGACAGAGCGAACTTCGATGGCTACACCTTC.

The chain combines TRBV6-5 with TRBJ1-2, with unresolved D. Germline CDR1 is MNHEY and CDR2 is SVGAGI. Trimming pared 8 bases from V and 2 bases from J, leaving 18 bases between. This CDR3 contains 15 residues. The CDR3 DNA is TGTGCCAGCCTCACCCTGGACGGGGTAAACTATGGCTACACCTTC. Translated, it gives CASLTLDGVNYGYTF.

This chain connects TRBV11-2 to TRBJ2-1, with D unresolved. Germline V gene lookup returns CDR1 SGHAT and CDR2 FQNNGV. Between the trimmed V and J ends, which lost 5 bases and 5 bases, there was a span of 10 bases. The CDR3 is made up of 13 amino acids. The CDR3: CASSAGANNEQFF. The DNA of the CDR3 is TGTGCCAGCAGCGCAGGAGCGAACAATGAGCAGTTCTTC.

The rearrangement joins TRBV7-9 to TRBJ1-1, with D uncertain. CDR1 and CDR2 (germline): SEHNR, FQNEAQ (reference sequence). The germline V and J ends were trimmed by 4 bases and 7 bases, with 7 bases remaining between them. The CDR3 runs to 11 residues. CDR3 sequence: CASSSQGEAFF. The CDR3 DNA reads TGTGCCAGCAGCTCGCAAGGTGAAGCTTTCTTT.

The chain uses TRBV27 and TRBJ2-7; D possibly uses TRBD1 or TRBD2 (5 bases each). CDR3 size: 16 residues. Germline assignment: CDR1 MNHEY and CDR2 SMNVEV (reference sequence). The V end was cut by 1 base, the J end by 5 bases, with 18 bases between. The CDR3 DNA follows: TGTGCCAGCAGTTTATGGGACCCAGGTAGGGGCCACGAGCAGTACTTC. Its protein is CASSLWDPGRGHEQYF.

The rearrangement links TRBV4-2 to TRBJ1-4, with D perhaps TRBD1 (6 bases). Germline V CDR1 and CDR2: LGHNA, YNFKEQ. The length of the CDR3 is 15 residues. Trimming stripped 0 bases from V and 6 bases from J, with 11 bases between. The CDR3 bases are TGTGCCAGCAGCCAAGACCCCTCAGGGGATGAAAAACTGTTTTTT. Amino acid sequence: CASSQDPSGDEKLFF.

The chain links TRBV30 to TRBJ2-7; 7 bases agree with TRBD2. V shed 4 bases and J 2 bases; nucleotides not matched to a gene: 11. The CDR3 is made up of 15 amino acids. Germline CDR1 is GTSNPN and CDR2 is SVGIG (reference sequence). CDR3 in amino acids: CAWTDWASGTYEQYF. The CDR3, as DNA: TGTGCCTGGACCGACTGGGCTAGCGGTACCTACGAGCAGTACTTC.

This chain connects TRBV30 to TRBJ1-2, with 7 bases matching TRBD1. This CDR3 comprises 11 residues. V trimming: 3 bases; J trimming: 6 bases; junction bases outside the gene matches: 1. Germline assignment: CDR1 GTSNPN and CDR2 SVGIG (reference sequence). CDR3 region: CAWRTGNGYTF. The CDR3 region has the DNA TGTGCCTGGAGGACAGGGAATGGCTACACCTTC. The variable domain in full, completed from reference TRBV30 and TRBJ1-2, reads SQTIHQWPATLVQPVGSPLSLECTVEGTSNPNLYWYRQAAGRGLQLLFYSVGIGQISSEVPQNLSASRPQDRQFILSSKKLLLSDSGFYLCAWRTGNGYTFGSGTRLTVV.

The rearrangement joins TRBV27 to TRBJ2-7, with a possible D match to TRBD1 (6 bases). The germline V gene encodes CDR1 MNHEY and CDR2 SMNVEV (reference sequence). Trimming shortened V by 2 bases and J by 0 bases, and 11 bases separated the two germline ends. This CDR3 contains 15 residues. Written as DNA, the CDR3 is TGTGCCAGCAGTTTAGGGTCAGGGGACTCCTACGAGCAGTACTTC. Translated: CASSLGSGDSYEQYF.

This clone was picked up a small number of times. The genes are TRBV28 and TRBJ1-1; D unresolved. Per the germline V gene, CDR1 is MDHEN and CDR2 is SYDVKM. The CDR3 runs to 14 residues. Trimming removed 7 bases at V and 0 bases at J, with 12 bases between. In nucleotides, the CDR3 is TGTGCCAGCACTGCAGAGATTCTGAACACTGAAGCTTTCTTT. Translation: CASTAEILNTEAFF.

The rearrangement links TRBV28 to TRBJ2-5, with TRBD1 matching 12 bases. Germline-derived CDR1 and CDR2 are MDHEN and SYDVKM. This CDR3 has 20 residues. V gave up 3 bases and J gave up 2 bases; unmatched junction bases: 16. CDR3 bases: TGTGCCAGCAGTTTTTCAACCTCGGGACAGGGGGCAGAGCGGCAAGAGACCCAGTACTTC. It translates to CASSFSTSGQGAERQETQYF.

The V gene is TRBV28, the J gene TRBJ2-5, with 10 positions matching TRBD1. Germline lookup yields CDR1 MDHEN and CDR2 SYDVKM. This CDR3 is built from 19 residues. V lost 4 bases and J lost 7; bases outside the gene matches: 21. CDR3 amino acids: CASSYLPDRGTLVRGTQYF. Written as DNA, the CDR3 is TGTGCCAGCAGTTACCTCCCGGACAGGGGGACTCTCGTTAGGGGGACCCAGTACTTC.